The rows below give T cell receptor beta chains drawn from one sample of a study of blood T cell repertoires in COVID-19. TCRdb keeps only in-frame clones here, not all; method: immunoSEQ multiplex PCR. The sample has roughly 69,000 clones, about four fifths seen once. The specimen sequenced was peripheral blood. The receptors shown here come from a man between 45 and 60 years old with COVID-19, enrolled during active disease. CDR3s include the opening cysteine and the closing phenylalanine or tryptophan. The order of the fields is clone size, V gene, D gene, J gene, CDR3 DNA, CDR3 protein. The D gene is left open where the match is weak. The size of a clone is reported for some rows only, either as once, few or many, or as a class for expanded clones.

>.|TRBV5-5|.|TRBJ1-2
TGTGCCAGCAGCCCGACAACAGGGCTGGACGGCTACACCTTC
CASSPTTGLDGYTF
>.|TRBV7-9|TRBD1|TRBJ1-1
TGTGCCAGCAGCTGGGCGACAGGGATGAATACTGAAGCTTTCTTT
CASSWATGMNTEAFF
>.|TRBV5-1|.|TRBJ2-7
TGCGCCAGCAGCTTGGCCGGGACTGGATACGAGCAGTACTTC
CASSLAGTGYEQYF
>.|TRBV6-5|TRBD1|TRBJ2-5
TGTGCCAGCAGCCGGGGACAGGGCTACGAGACCCAGTACTTC
CASSRGQGYETQYF
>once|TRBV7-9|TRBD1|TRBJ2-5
TGTGCCAGCAGCCCGGGGACAGTTCAAGAGACCCAGTACTTC
CASSPGTVQETQYF
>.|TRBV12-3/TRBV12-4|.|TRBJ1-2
TGTGCCAGCAGTTTAAAGCTTAACTATGGCTACACCTTC
CASSLKLNYGYTF
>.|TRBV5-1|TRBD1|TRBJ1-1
TGCGCCAGCAGCTTTGGAGGGGGCCTGAACACTGAAGCTTTCTTT
CASSFGGGLNTEAFF
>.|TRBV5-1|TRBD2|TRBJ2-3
TGCGCCAGCAGCTTGGCGGGACTACAAAACACAGATACGCAGTATTTT
CASSLAGLQNTDTQYF
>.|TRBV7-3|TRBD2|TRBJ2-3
TGTGCCAGCAGCTTAAACTCCAGAGGACTAGCGGGGACAGATACGCAGTATTTT
CASSLNSRGLAGTDTQYF
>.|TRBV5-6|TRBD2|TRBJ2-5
TGTGCCAGCAGCCCACAGACTAGCTGGGAGACCCAGTACTTC
CASSPQTSWETQYF
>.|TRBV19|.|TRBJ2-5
TGTGCCAGTAGTATCCAGGACCAAGAGACCCAGTACTTC
CASSIQDQETQYF
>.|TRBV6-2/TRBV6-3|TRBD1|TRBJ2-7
TGTGCCAGCAGTTCCCAAGGGACAGGGATATACGAGCAGTACTTC
CASSSQGTGIYEQYF
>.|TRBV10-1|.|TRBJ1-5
TGCGCCAGCAGTGAGTCGCCTCGAAGCACGGGGAACTATAGCAATCAGCCCCAGCATTTT
CASSESPRSTGNYSNQPQHF
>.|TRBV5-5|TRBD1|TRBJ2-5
TGTGCCAGCAGCATTCAGACAGGGTCAGTACAAGAGACCCAGTACTTC
CASSIQTGSVQETQYF
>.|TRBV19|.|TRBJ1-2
TGTGCCAGTACACTCAGGGTAAACTATGGCTACACCTTC
CASTLRVNYGYTF
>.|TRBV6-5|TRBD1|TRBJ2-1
TGTGCCAGCAGGCCGACAGGGTTTTCCTACAATGAGCAGTTCTTC
CASRPTGFSYNEQFF
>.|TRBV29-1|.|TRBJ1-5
TGCAGCGTTGTGTACAGTCAAAATCAGCCCCAGCATTTT
CSVVYSQNQPQHF
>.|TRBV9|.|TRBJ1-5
TGTGCCCGCAGCGCCGGGGGGGGGCAGGGTCAGCCCCAGCATTTT
CARSAGGGQGQPQHF
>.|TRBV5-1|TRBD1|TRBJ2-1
TGCGCCAGCAGCTACGAGGGGGCGGTCAATGAGCAGTTCTTC
CASSYEGAVNEQFF
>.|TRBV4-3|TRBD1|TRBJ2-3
TGCGCCAGCAGCCAAACCGGGACAGGACTGACAGATACGCAGTATTTT
CASSQTGTGLTDTQYF
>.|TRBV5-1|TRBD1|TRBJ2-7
TGCGCCAGCAGCCCTGACAGGGGATCCAGAACCTACGAGCAGTACTTC
CASSPDRGSRTYEQYF
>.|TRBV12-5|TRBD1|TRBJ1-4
TGTGCTAGTGCCTTGACAGGGGGCGGGAAACTGTTTTTT
CASALTGGGKLFF
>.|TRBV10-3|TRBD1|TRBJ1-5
TGTGCCACCTCAGCAGACAGGGGAGGCAATCAGCCCCAGCATTTT
CATSADRGGNQPQHF
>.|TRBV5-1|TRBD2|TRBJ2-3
TGCGCCAGCAGCTCCCTATCTAGCGGGGGGCCATCAGATACGCAGTATTTT
CASSSLSSGGPSDTQYF
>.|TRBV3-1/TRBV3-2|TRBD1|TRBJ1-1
TGTGCCAGCAGCCCAGGGGGCTCTGAAGCTTTCTTT
CASSPGGSEAFF
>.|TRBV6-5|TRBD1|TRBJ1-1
TGTGCCAGCAGTCAACCGGGACAGGGGAGCACTGAAGCTTTCTTT
CASSQPGQGSTEAFF